Listed below are T cell receptor beta chains from one sample, sequenced in a study of blood T cell repertoires in COVID-19. The method was immunoSEQ multiplex PCR; TCRdb's version includes in-frame clones alone and lacks a portion of them. The data show about 44,000 clones, roughly 85% seen once. Specimen: peripheral blood. The receptors come from a woman in her 70s with acute or convalescent COVID-19. Both conserved end residues are part of each CDR3. D genes are given only for firm matches. Clone size appears in some rows only: once, few, many, or a class for an expanded clone.

D	size	J	V	DNA	CDR3
NA	few	TRBJ2-7	TRBV28	TGTGCCAGCAGTCTCGGGACACCCTGGGGGACCTACGAGCAGTACTTC	CASSLGTPWGTYEQYF
NA	NA	TRBJ1-4	TRBV6-5	TGTGCCAGTCTAAGAGGGGGATCAACTAATGAAAAACTGTTTTTT	CASLRGGSTNEKLFF
NA	NA	TRBJ2-7	TRBV27	TGTGCCAGCAGTTTAGCCAGCTCCTACGAGCAGTACTTC	CASSLASSYEQYF
NA	NA	TRBJ2-1	TRBV2	TGTGCCAGCAGTGGTTCGGCGACGGGAGAAGATGAGCAGTTCTTC	CASSGSATGEDEQFF
NA	NA	TRBJ2-2	TRBV19	TGTGCCAGTAGTCCCCTTAGCAGGGACACCGGGGAGCTGTTTTTT	CASSPLSRDTGELFF
TRBD2	NA	TRBJ2-5	TRBV6-4	TGTGCCAGTCTTCATTTCTGGGGACTAGCGGGAGTGGCACAAGAGACCCAGTACTTC	CASLHFWGLAGVAQETQYF
TRBD2	NA	TRBJ2-1	TRBV24-1	TGTGCCACCAGTGATCCGGGACTAGCGGGAGGTACCTCCTACAATGAGCAGTTCTTC	CATSDPGLAGGTSYNEQFF
NA	NA	TRBJ1-1	TRBV28	TGTGCCAGCAGCCAGGAGGGGAGATGGAACGCTGAAGCTTTCTTT	CASSQEGRWNAEAFF
TRBD1	NA	TRBJ1-3	TRBV7-9	TGTGCCAGCAGCCACGACAGGGTTCTATATTTT	CASSHDRVLYF
TRBD2	NA	TRBJ2-1	TRBV7-2	TGTGCCAGCAGCGTGGTAGCGGGAGTTTTCCATGAGCAGTTCTTC	CASSVVAGVFHEQFF